The source of this T cell receptor beta chain is a study of vaccination and CD4 T cells after COVID-19. Across the whole study: From HCoV-229E, HCoV-OC43, HCoV-NL63 and SARS-CoV-2, overlapping spike peptides were used to stimulate the cells. Findings and caveats of the study: Convalescent patients' vaccine-specific clones were spike mono-reactive in 304 of 307 cases.

Germline V gene sequence: CDR1 MNHEY, CDR2 SVGAGI. Trimming removed 0 bases from V and 7 bases from J, with 0 bases in between. CDR3 size: 10 residues. Sequenced with the Oncomine TCR Beta short-read assay was DNA taken from cultured CD4+ T cells. TCRdb itself ran the PCR reads through MiXCR, one entry per CDR3 protein. Of 11,000 to 15,000 distinct CDR3 sequences listed, about 47% are singletons. This clonotype was picked up a small number of times. Its antigen is unidentified. Treatment denoted: approximately 9-day PBMC culture with coronavirus spike peptide pools or control peptides (ViraFEST assay).

The source material was CD4+ T cells from blood, cultured in vitro. The chain joins TRBV6-5 to TRBJ1-1; D unclear. This clonotype originated in a human donor who had recovered from COVID-19. The CDR3 DNA reads TGTGCCAGCAGTTACTCTGAAGCTTTCTTT. It yields the protein CASSYSEAFF.